These 14 T cell receptor beta chains were all obtained from the same sample, sequenced in a study of spatial heterogeneity in lung cancer. Each CDR3 protein is one row after TCRdb ran MiXCR on the 5' RACE reads. This sample has around 40,000 distinct CDR3 sequences, with under 6.5% found just once. Regarding time point: sample taken at primary tumor resection. TCRs were sequenced from unsorted whole RNA of tumor, nontumor lung or PBMC. Sequenced here: PBMCs, sampled at surgery. The origin of the receptors is a male donor with early-stage non-small cell lung cancer.

This clonotype was recorded many times. The rearrangement uses TRBV5-4 and TRBJ1-3; 8 nucleotides align to TRBD1. Trimming at V came to 4 bases and at J to 4 bases, leaving 13 bases not matched to a gene. This CDR3 contains 17 residues. Germline values: CDR1 SGHNT, CDR2 YYREEE (reference sequence). The CDR3 nucleotides read TGTGCCAGCAGCCTATCACCCCAGGGGGCTACAGGAAACACCATATATTTT. Its protein product is CASSLSPQGATGNTIYF.

V is TRBV20-1 and J is TRBJ2-2; the D is unclear. CDR3 length equals 12 residues. CDR1 and CDR2 (germline): DFQATT, SNEGSKA (reference sequence). V gave up 8 bases and J gave up 2 bases, with 9 bases separating them. The CDR3 reads CSQKANTGELFF. CDR3 in DNA: TGCAGTCAAAAAGCAAACACCGGGGAGCTGTTTTTT.

This clonotype was detected many times. The chain is built from TRBV10-3 and TRBJ2-3, with D possibly TRBD2 on 6 matching bases. Germline values: CDR1 ENHRY, CDR2 SYGVKD. Between the trimmed V and J ends, which lost 6 bases and 6 bases, there was a span of 16 bases. The CDR3 sequence is 14 residues long. CDR3 DNA sequence: TGTGCCATCAGCCCAGCGGGTCAAAGGGATACGCAGTATTTT. It encodes CAISPAGQRDTQYF.

This clonotype was detected many times. The gene calls are TRBV20-1 and TRBJ1-5; D is undetermined. V lost 3 bases, J lost 0 bases, and 15 bases lay in between. Germline assignment: CDR1 DFQATT and CDR2 SNEGSKA (reference sequence). The CDR3 contains 16 residues. For the CDR3, the DNA is TGCAGTGCTAGTAGGAGGGTTTTAGATAGCAATCAGCCCCAGCATTTT. This gives the protein CSASRRVLDSNQPQHF.

This clonotype showed up just a few times. This chain joins TRBV3-1 and TRBJ1-5; a weak D match, TRBD1 (5 bases). Germline V gene lookup returns CDR1 LGHDT and CDR2 YNNKEL (reference sequence). V lost 2 bases and J 6 bases, leaving 14 bases between the germline ends. The CDR3 loop spans 15 amino acids. The CDR3 nucleotides read TGTGCCAGCAGCCAAACCGACAGCCGCAGTCAGCCCCAGCATTTT. This encodes CASSQTDSRSQPQHF.

This clonotype was seen only a few times. The chain combines TRBV7-2 with TRBJ2-1, with 8 bases identical to TRBD1. CDR1 is SGHTA, CDR2 FQGNSA, per germline. J gave up 3 bases and V 5 bases, and 6 bases lay outside the gene matches. The CDR3 spans 15 residues. CDR3 in amino acids: CASSPDRGNYNEQFF. CDR3 bases: TGTGCCAGCAGCCCTGACAGGGGTAACTACAATGAGCAGTTCTTC.

Ten or more counts support this clonotype. This chain connects TRBV6-4 to TRBJ1-5, with no clear D. The CDR3 loop spans 17 amino acids. Germline CDR1 and CDR2: MRHNA and SNTAGT. V was clipped by 7 bases and J by 0 bases, with 19 bases between them. CDR3 DNA: TGTGCCAGCACCGTCCGGTTACAGAGAGATAGCAATCAGCCCCAGCATTTT. It is translated as CASTVRLQRDSNQPQHF.

Many counts were recorded for this clonotype. V is TRBV5-1 and J is TRBJ1-5, with D uncertain. V gave up 4 bases and J gave up 4 bases, with 12 bases separating them. Per germline, CDR1 SGHRS and CDR2 YFSETQ. The CDR3 contains 14 residues. Written as DNA, the CDR3 is TGCGCCAGCAGCCGTGACGGTAAAAATCAGCCCCAGCATTTT. Translated: CASSRDGKNQPQHF.

Many counts were recorded for this clonotype. V is TRBV29-1 and J is TRBJ1-3; D may be TRBD1 (6 bases). Looked up from germline, CDR1 is SQVTM and CDR2 is ANQGSEA. The V end was cut by 6 bases, the J end by 4 bases, with 19 bases between. This CDR3 is 15 amino acids long. The CDR3 DNA reads as TGCAGCGTCGGACAGTCTCAGAGCCAGGGAAACACCATATATTTT. It specifies CSVGQSQSQGNTIYF. Filled out from reference TRBV29-1 and TRBJ1-3, the complete variable domain reads SAVISQKPSRDICQRGTSLTIQCQVDSQVTMMFWYRQQPGQSLTLIATANQGSEATYESGFVIDKFPISRPNLTFSTLTVSNMSPEDSSIYLCSVGQSQSQGNTIYFGEGSWLTVV.

This clonotype was recorded at least ten times. V and J are TRBV12-3 or TRBV12-4 and TRBJ1-1, with a tentative D call TRBD1 (6 bases). The germline V and J ends were trimmed by 7 bases and 0 bases, with 12 bases remaining between them. The CDR3 has 14 residues. The DNA of the CDR3 is TGTGCCAGCATTCGACAGGTCATGAACACTGAAGCTTTCTTT. This codes for CASIRQVMNTEAFF.

This clonotype occurred many times. The chain has TRBV2 and TRBJ2-3; D is possibly TRBD1 (5 bases). Trimming removed 4 bases at V and 3 bases at J, with 11 bases between. Germline V gene sequence: CDR1 SNHLY, CDR2 FYNNEI. CDR3 length equals 14 residues. The CDR3 loop reads CASSAGYGTDTQYF. CDR3 DNA: TGTGCCAGCAGTGCAGGGTATGGAACAGATACGCAGTATTTT.

This clonotype was counted between two and nine times. This chain connects TRBV11-3 to TRBJ1-1; no reliable D call. V lost 0 bases and J 1 base, leaving 6 bases between the germline ends. This CDR3 contains 14 residues. Germline V CDR1 and CDR2: SGHNT, YENEEA. Written as DNA, the CDR3 is TGTGCCAGCAGCTTAGAGCCCACGAACACTGAAGCTTTCTTT. The encoded protein is CASSLEPTNTEAFF.

V gene TRBV19 combines with J gene TRBJ2-7; D might be TRBD2 (5 bases). Germline V CDR1 and CDR2: LNHDA, SQIVND (reference sequence). This CDR3 is built from 14 residues. Trimming pared 5 bases from V and 6 bases from J, leaving 17 bases between. Here the CDR3 reads CASSPLGIWGEQYF. CDR3 nucleotide sequence: TGTGCCAGTAGTCCACTCGGGATTTGGGGCGAGCAGTACTTC.

This clonotype was counted many times. The chain links TRBV7-9 to TRBJ1-1; D might be TRBD1 (6 bases). V dropped 1 base and J dropped 1 base, with 7 bases sitting between them. The germline V gene encodes CDR1 SEHNR and CDR2 FQNEAQ (reference sequence). The CDR3 spans 14 residues. The CDR3: CASSLVQGNTEAFF. DNA for the CDR3: TGTGCCAGCAGCTTAGTACAGGGGAACACTGAAGCTTTCTTT.